The present entry profiles one T cell receptor (beta chain) with its context. The target antigen is unknown. This entry is derived from a study of shared clonotypes between healthy human individuals. Points from the study as a whole: Clonotypes shared by all four sorted-subset donors had higher generation probabilities than non-shared clonotypes.

The method was immunoSEQ multiplex PCR; TCRdb's version includes in-frame clones alone and lacks a portion of them. Among around 2.5 million clones listed, roughly 93% were seen once. The source material was naive CD4+ T cells from PBMCs. Documented subset: CD45RA+ positively selected. The receptor comes from a man aged 18 to 29 in good health. Some clones in this sample may be carry-over from other donors' samples.

The CDR3 nucleotides are TGCGCCAGCAGCCAAGAATTCCGGCCCAGCTCCTACGAGCAGTACTTC. Translated: CASSQEFRPSSYEQYF. V usage is TRBV4-1 and J usage is TRBJ2-7; D gene uncertain. Germline V gene data show CDR1 as MGHRA and CDR2 as YSYEKL. This CDR3 region has 16 residues. Trimming took off 0 bases at V and 0 bases at J, with 12 bases between the two ends.